These 8 T cell receptor beta chains were all obtained from the same sample, sequenced in a study of T-cell memory formation after mild COVID-19 (dated by TCRdb to the early 2020s). The receptor library was made with 5' RACE. TCRdb names Illumina NovaSeq 6000 as the instrument used. The public sequencing data were trimmed at Q25 with fastp and processed into clonotypes with MiXCR by TCRdb, which kept only in-frame beta chains. Each CDR3 protein appears once, grouped with its most common genes and DNA. This sample holds 300,000 to 400,000 distinct CDR3 sequences; under 15% were observed only once. The ten largest clones take up about 22% of the sample. Sequencing input: PBMCs or a T cell subset sorted from them (not recorded which). All receptors come from a man between 18 and 29 years old who had mild COVID-19 (a few samples of this study predate the infection). The sample titles of this study are shuffled in the database, so cell type and time point are left out; the donor was told from shared clones.

The gene calls are TRBV7-8 and TRBJ2-3, with TRBD1 matching over 8 bases. V shed 5 bases and J 5 bases; nucleotides not matched to a gene: 6. The CDR3 contains 14 residues. Germline CDR1 SGHVS, CDR2 FQNEAQ. CDR3 DNA sequence: TGTGCCAGCAGCACTCAGACAGGGGAAGATACGCAGTATTTT. Its translation is CASSTQTGEDTQYF.

The gene calls are TRBV7-9 and TRBJ2-3; D may be TRBD2 (5 bases). V lost 5 bases, J lost 6 bases, and 21 bases lay in between. Germline V gives CDR1 SEHNR, CDR2 FQNEAQ (reference sequence). The CDR3 has 16 residues. This CDR3 is CASSPTIRTRRDTQYF. The CDR3 nucleotides read TGTGCCAGCAGCCCAACAATCCGGACTCGCCGGGATACGCAGTATTTT.

This chain joins TRBV7-9 and TRBJ2-7; D is unresolved. Germline V gene data show CDR1 as SEHNR and CDR2 as FQNEAQ (reference sequence). The CDR3 spans 13 residues. The germline V and J ends were trimmed by 5 bases and 7 bases, with 15 bases remaining between them. The CDR3 DNA reads as TGTGCCAGCAGCCCGACCCCCTTGGAAGAGCAGTACGTC. Its protein is CASSPTPLEEQYV.

This clonotype was observed at least ten times. The chain carries TRBV10-3 and TRBJ2-1; perhaps TRBD1 as D (6 bases). Trimming pared 5 bases from V and 10 bases from J, leaving 15 bases between. This CDR3 is built from 13 residues. The germline V gene encodes CDR1 ENHRY and CDR2 SYGVKD. The CDR3 loop is CAISRQEFQEQFF. The CDR3 bases are TGTGCCATCAGTCGACAGGAATTCCAAGAGCAGTTCTTC.

The chain recombines TRBV3-1 with TRBJ2-3; 8 bases line up with TRBD1. This CDR3 contains 15 residues. Trimming cost V 4 bases and J 3 bases; bases outside gene matches: 6. Germline V CDR1 and CDR2: LGHDT, YNNKEL (reference sequence). The CDR3 region is CASSPRGRRTDTQYF. The CDR3, as DNA: TGTGCCAGCAGCCCCAGGGGGCGCAGGACAGATACGCAGTATTTT.

The rearrangement uses TRBV20-1 and TRBJ2-5; 7 bases line up with TRBD2. Looked up from germline, CDR1 is DFQATT and CDR2 is SNEGSKA (reference sequence). The CDR3 consists of 14 residues. Trimming took 5 bases from V and 5 from J; bases not matched to a gene: 11. This CDR3 is CSAGLAALRETQYF. CDR3 bases: TGCAGTGCTGGCCTAGCGGCCCTTCGGGAGACCCAGTACTTC.

The genes are TRBV15 and TRBJ2-7; TRBD2 might be the D (5 bases). Trimming pared 0 bases from V and 6 bases from J, leaving 18 bases between. This CDR3 is 16 amino acids long. Germline CDR1 LNHNV, CDR2 YYDKDF (reference sequence). This CDR3 is CATSRDRIAGTGEQYF. In nucleotides, the CDR3 is TGTGCCACCAGCAGAGATCGGATCGCGGGTACGGGCGAGCAGTACTTC.

There are many counts of this clonotype. Here the CDR3 DNA reads TGTGCCAGCACCCAGGCCGAGACCTACGAGCAGTACTTC. Amino acid sequence: CASTQAETYEQYF. V and J are TRBV6-6 and TRBJ2-7; D is unresolved. Per germline, CDR1 MNHNY and CDR2 SVGAGI (reference sequence). This CDR3 is built from 13 residues. Trimming took off 7 bases at V and 2 bases at J, with 12 bases between the two ends.